This T cell receptor (beta chain) was found in a study of beta chain features in type 1 diabetes. Study results and caveats: Researchers report that Type 1 diabetes patients had moderately but significantly shorter TCRB CDR3s across all four CD4+ subsets. Patients' naive, central memory and regulatory TCRB repertoires appeared more alike than those of healthy donors.

The CDR3 length is 15 residues. CDR1 is LGHNA, CDR2 YNFKEQ, per germline. V shed 4 bases and J shed 0 bases, with 13 bases lying between them. Points on this clone: Its specificity is unknown.

Isolated RNA was reverse transcribed in full, so expressed TCRB transcripts were sequenced. Data came from immunoSEQ multiplex PCR; TCRdb stores just in-frame clones and leaves some out. This repertoire shows approximately 37,000 clones, approximately 50% found once; its top ten account for around 0.78%. The genes are TRBV4-2 and TRBJ2-7, with a tentative D call TRBD1 (7 bases). Sequencing input: central memory CD4+ T cells from blood. This TCR was sampled from a woman younger than 30 in good health. The CDR3 region is CASSRSGGSSYEQYF. CDR3 coding DNA: TGTGCCAGCAGCCGTTCAGGGGGGAGCTCCTACGAGCAGTACTTC.